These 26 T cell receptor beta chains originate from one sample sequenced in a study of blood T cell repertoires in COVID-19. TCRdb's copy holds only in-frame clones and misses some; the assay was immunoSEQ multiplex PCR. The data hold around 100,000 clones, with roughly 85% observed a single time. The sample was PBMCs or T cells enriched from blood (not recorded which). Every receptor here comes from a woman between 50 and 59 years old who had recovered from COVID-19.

Written as DNA, the CDR3 is TGCAGTGCTAGTGTGAGTGCTAACTATGGCTACACCTTC. Its protein product is CSASVSANYGYTF. The chain joins TRBV20-1 to TRBJ1-2; no clear D gene. Germline V CDR1 and CDR2: DFQATT, SNEGSKA (reference sequence). This CDR3 contains 13 residues. The V and J ends lost 3 bases and 0 bases respectively, with 8 bases between them.

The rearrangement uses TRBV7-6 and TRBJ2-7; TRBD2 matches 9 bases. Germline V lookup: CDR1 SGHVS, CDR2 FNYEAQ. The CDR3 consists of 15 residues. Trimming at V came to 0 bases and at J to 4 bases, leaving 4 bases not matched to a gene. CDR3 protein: CASSLAAGGPYEQYF. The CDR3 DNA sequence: TGTGCCAGCAGCTTAGCGGCGGGAGGGCCTTACGAGCAGTACTTC. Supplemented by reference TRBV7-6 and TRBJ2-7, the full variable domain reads GAGVSQSPRYKVTKRGQDVALRCDPISGHVSLYWYRQALGQGPEFLTYFNYEAQQDKSGLPNDRFSAERPEGSISTLTIQRTEQRDSAMYRCASSLAAGGPYEQYFGPGTRLTVT.

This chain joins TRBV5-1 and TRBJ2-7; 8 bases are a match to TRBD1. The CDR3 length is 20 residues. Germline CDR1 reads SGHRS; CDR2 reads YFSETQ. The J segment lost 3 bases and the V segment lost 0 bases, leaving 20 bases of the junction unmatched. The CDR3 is CASSLEGFLWRQGYLYEQYF. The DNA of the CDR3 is TGCGCCAGCAGCTTGGAAGGTTTCCTCTGGCGACAGGGGTACCTCTACGAGCAGTACTTC.

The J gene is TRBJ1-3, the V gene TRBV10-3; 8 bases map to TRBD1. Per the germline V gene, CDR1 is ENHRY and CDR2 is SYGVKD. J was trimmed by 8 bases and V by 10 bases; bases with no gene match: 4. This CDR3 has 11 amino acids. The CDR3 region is CANRGGDTIYF. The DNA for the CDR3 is TGTGCCAACAGGGGGGGGGACACCATATATTTT.

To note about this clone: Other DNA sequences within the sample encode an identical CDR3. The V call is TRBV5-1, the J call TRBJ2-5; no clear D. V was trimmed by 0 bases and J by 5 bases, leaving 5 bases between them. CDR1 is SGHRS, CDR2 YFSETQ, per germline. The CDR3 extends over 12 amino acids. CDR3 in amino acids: CASSLAGETQYF. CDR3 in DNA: TGCGCCAGCAGCTTGGCCGGTGAGACCCAGTACTTC.

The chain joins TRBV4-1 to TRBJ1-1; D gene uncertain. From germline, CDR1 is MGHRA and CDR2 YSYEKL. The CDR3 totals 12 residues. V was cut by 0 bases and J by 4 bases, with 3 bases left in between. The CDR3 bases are TGCGCCAGCAGCCAAGACTTCACTGAAGCTTTCTTT. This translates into CASSQDFTEAFF.

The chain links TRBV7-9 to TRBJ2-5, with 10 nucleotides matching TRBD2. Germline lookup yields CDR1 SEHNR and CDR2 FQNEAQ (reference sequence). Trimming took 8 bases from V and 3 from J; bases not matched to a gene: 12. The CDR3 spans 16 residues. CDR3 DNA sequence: TGTGCCAGCGGAGCTAGCGGGAGAGGAGGGGAAGAGACCCAGTACTTC. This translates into CASGASGRGGEETQYF.

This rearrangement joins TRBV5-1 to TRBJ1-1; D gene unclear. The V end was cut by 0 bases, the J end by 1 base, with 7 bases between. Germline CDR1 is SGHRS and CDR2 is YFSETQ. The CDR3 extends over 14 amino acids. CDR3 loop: CASSLVAENTEAFF. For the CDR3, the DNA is TGCGCCAGCAGCTTGGTCGCAGAGAACACTGAAGCTTTCTTT.

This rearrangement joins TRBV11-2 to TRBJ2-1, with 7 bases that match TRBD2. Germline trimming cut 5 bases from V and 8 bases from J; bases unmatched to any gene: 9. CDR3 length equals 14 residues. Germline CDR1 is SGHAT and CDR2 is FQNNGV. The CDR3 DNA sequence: TGTGCCAGCAGCGAGGAGCGGGGTCGGCATGAGCAGTTCTTC. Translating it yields CASSEERGRHEQFF.

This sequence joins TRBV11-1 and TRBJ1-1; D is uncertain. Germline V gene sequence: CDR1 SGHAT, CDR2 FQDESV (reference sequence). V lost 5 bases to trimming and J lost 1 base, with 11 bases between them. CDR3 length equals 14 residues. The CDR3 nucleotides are TGTGCCAGCAGCCTCGGACGGGGGAACACTGAAGCTTTCTTT. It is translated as CASSLGRGNTEAFF.

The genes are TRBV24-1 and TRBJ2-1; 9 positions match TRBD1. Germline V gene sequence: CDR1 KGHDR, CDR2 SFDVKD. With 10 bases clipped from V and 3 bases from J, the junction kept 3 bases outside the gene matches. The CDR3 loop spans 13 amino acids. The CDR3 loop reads CATDRGDYNEQFF. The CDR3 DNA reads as TGTGCCACTGACAGGGGGGACTACAATGAGCAGTTCTTC.

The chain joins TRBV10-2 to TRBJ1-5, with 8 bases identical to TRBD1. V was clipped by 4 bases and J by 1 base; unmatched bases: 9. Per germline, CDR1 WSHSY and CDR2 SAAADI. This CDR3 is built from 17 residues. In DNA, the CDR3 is TGCGCCAGCAGTGGGGAAGACAGGGGCGTCAGCAATCAGCCCCAGCATTTT. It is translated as CASSGEDRGVSNQPQHF.

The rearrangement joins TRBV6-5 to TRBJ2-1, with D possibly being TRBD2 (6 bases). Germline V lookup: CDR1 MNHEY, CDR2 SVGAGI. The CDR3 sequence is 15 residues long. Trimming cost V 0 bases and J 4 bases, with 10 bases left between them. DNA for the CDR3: TGTGCCAGCAGTTACTCGGGGGGAGGTTACAATGAGCAGTTCTTC. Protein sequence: CASSYSGGGYNEQFF.

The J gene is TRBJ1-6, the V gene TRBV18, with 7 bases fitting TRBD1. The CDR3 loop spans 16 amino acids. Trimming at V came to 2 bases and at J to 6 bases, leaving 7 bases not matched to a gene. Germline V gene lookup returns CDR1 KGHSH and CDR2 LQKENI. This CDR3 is CASSPNAGGINSPLHF. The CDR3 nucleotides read TGTGCCAGCTCACCAAATGCAGGGGGTATTAATTCACCCCTCCACTTT. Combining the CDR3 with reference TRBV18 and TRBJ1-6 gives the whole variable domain NAGVMQNPRHLVRRRGQEARLRCSPMKGHSHVYWYRQLPEEGLKFMVYLQKENIIDESGMPKERFSAEFPKEGPSILRIQQVVRGDSAAYFCASSPNAGGINSPLHFGNGTRLTVT.

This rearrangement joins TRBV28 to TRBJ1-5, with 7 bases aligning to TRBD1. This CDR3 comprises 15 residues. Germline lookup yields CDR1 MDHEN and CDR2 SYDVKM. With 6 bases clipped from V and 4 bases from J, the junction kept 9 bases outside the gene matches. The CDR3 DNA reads TGTGCCAGCAGCCGAGGGACAGCTCTAAATCAGCCCCAGCATTTT. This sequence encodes CASSRGTALNQPQHF.

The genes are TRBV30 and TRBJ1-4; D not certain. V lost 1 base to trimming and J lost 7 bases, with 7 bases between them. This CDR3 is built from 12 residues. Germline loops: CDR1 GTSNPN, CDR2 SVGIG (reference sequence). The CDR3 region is CAWSERSEKLFF. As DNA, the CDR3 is TGTGCCTGGAGTGAACGGAGTGAAAAACTGTTTTTT.

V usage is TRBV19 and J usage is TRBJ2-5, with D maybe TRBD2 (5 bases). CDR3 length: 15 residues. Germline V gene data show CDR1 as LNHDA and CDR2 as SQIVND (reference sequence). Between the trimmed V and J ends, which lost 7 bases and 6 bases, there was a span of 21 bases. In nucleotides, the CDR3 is TGTGCCAGTAACGAAGGAGCGGACCATCGGAAGACCCAGTACTTC. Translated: CASNEGADHRKTQYF.

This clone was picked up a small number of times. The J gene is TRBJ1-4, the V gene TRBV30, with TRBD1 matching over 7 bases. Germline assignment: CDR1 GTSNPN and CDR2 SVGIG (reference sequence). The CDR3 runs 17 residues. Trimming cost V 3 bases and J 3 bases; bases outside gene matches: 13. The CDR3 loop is CAWSRQGRLLPNEKLFF. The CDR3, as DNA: TGTGCCTGGAGCCGACAGGGCCGACTTCTTCCTAATGAAAAACTGTTTTTT.

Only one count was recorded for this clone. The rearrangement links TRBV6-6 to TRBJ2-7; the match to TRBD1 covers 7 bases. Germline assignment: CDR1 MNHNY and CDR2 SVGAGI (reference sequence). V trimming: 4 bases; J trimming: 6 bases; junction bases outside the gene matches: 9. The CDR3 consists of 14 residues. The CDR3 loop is CASSSSDRVGEQYF. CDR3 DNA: TGTGCCAGCAGTTCTTCTGACAGGGTTGGCGAGCAGTACTTC.

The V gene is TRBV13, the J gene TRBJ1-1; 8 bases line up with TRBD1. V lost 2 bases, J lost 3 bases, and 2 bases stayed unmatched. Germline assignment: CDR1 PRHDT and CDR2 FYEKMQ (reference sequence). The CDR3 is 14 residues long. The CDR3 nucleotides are TGTGCCAGCAGCTTACAGGGGGCGTACACTGAAGCTTTCTTT. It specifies CASSLQGAYTEAFF.

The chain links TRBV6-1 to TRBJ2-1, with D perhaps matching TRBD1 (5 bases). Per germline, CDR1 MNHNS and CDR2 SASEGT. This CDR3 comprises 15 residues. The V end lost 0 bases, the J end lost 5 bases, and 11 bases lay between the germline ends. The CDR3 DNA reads TGTGCCAGCAGTGAAGCGCGGCAGGGAAACAATGAGCAGTTCTTC. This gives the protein CASSEARQGNNEQFF.

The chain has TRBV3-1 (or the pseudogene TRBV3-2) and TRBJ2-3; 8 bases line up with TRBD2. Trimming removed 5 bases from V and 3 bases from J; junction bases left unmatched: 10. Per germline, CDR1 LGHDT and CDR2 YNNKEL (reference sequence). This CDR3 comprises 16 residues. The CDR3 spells CASSTERGRKTDTQYF. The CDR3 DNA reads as TGTGCCAGCAGCACAGAGCGGGGGCGGAAAACAGATACGCAGTATTTT.

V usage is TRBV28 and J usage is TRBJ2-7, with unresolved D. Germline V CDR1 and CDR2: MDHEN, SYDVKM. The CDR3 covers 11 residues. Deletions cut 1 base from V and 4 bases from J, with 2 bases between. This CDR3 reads CASSLLYEQYF. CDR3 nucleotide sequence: TGTGCCAGCAGTTTATTATACGAGCAGTACTTC.

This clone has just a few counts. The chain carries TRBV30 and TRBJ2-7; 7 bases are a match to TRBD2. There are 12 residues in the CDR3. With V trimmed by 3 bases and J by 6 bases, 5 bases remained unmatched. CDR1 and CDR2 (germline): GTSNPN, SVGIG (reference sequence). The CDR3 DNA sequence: TGTGCCTGGAGGGGGGGAGGGGTCGAGCAGTACTTC. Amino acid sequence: CAWRGGGVEQYF.

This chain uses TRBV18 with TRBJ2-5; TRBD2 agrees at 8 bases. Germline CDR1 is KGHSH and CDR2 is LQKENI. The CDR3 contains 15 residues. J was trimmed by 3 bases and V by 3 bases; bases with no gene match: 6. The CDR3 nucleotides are TGTGCCAGCTCACCGCGGGGGGTTACCGAAGAGACCCAGTACTTC. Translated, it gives CASSPRGVTEETQYF.

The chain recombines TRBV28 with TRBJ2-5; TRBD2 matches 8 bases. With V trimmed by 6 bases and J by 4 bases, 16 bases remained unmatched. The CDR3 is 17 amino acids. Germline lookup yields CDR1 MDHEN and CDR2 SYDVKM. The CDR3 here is CASSFISGTRGGETQYF. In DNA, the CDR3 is TGTGCCAGCAGCTTTATAAGCGGGACTCGGGGGGGAGAGACCCAGTACTTC.